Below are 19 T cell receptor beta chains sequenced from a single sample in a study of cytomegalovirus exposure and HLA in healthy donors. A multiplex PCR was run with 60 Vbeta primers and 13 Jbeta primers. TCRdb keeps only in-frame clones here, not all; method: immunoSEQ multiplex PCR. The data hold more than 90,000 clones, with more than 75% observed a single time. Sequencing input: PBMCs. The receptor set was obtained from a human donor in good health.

This CDR3 is CASSSGQGVPEAFF. DNA for the CDR3: TGTGCCAGCAGTTCCGGGCAGGGGGTCCCTGAAGCTTTCTTT. The chain employs TRBV25-1 and TRBJ1-1; 7 bases are a match to TRBD1. With V trimmed by 5 bases and J by 6 bases, 9 bases remained unmatched. CDR3 length: 14 residues. Germline V gene data show CDR1 as MGHDK and CDR2 as SYGVNS.

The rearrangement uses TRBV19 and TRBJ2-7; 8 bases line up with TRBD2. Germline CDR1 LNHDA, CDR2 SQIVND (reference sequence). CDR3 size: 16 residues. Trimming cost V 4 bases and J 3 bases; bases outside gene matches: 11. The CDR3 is CASSSQGLAFLYEQYF. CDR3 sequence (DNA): TGTGCCAGTAGTAGCCAAGGACTAGCCTTCCTCTACGAGCAGTACTTC.

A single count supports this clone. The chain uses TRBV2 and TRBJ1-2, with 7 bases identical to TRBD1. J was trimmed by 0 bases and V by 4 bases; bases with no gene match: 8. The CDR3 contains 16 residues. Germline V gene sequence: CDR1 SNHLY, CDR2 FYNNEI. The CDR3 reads CASSGHGQAPNYGYTF. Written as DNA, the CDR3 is TGTGCCAGCAGTGGCCATGGACAGGCGCCTAACTATGGCTACACCTTC.

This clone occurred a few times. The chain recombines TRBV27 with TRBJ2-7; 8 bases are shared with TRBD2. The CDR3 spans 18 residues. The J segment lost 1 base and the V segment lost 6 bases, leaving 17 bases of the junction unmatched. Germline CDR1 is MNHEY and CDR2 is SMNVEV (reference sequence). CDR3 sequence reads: CASRPGLVAGGPSYEQYF. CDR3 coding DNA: TGTGCCAGCAGACCTGGGTTGGTGGCGGGAGGCCCATCCTACGAGCAGTACTTC.

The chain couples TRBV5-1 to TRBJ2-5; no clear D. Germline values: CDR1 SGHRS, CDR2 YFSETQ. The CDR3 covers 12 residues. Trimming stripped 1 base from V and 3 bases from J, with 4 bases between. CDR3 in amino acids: CASSLYEETQYF. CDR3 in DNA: TGCGCCAGCAGCTTGTATGAAGAGACCCAGTACTTC.

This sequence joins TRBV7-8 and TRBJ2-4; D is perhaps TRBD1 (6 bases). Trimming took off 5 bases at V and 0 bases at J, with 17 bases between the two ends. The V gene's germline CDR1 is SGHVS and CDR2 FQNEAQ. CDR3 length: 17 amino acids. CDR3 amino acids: CASSGTSGTRAKNIQYF. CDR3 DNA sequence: TGTGCCAGCAGCGGCACTTCCGGGACAAGAGCCAAAAACATTCAGTACTTC. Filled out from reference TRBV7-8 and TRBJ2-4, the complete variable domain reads GAGVSQSPRYKVAKRGQDVALRCDPISGHVSLFWYQQALGQGPEFLTYFQNEAQLDKSGLPSDRFFAERPEGSVSTLKIQRTQQEDSAVYLCASSGTSGTRAKNIQYFGAGTRLSVL.

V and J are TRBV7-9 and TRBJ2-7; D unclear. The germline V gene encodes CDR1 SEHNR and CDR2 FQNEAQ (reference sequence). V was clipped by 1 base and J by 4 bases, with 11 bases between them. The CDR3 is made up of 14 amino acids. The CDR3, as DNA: TGTGCCAGCAGCTTAGTCCAGGATACGTACGAGCAGTACTTC. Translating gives CASSLVQDTYEQYF.

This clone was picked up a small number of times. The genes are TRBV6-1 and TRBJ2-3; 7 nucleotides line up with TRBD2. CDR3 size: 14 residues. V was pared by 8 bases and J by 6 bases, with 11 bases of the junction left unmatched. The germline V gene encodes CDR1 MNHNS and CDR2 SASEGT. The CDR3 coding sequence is TGTGCCAGCGAAGGCGGGGGAAAGTCGGATACGCAGTATTTT. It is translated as CASEGGGKSDTQYF.

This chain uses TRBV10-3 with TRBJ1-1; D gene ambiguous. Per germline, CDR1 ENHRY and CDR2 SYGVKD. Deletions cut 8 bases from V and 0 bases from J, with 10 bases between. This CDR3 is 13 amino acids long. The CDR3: CAILGTMNTEAFF. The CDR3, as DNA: TGTGCCATCCTTGGCACCATGAACACTGAAGCTTTCTTT.

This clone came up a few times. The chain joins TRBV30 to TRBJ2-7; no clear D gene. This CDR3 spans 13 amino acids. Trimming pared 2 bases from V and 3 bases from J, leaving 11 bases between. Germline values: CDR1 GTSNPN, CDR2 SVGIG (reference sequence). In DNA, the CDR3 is TGTGCCTGGAGTCCCTTTACGGGCTACGAGCAGTACTTC. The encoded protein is CAWSPFTGYEQYF. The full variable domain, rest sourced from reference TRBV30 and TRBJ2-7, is SQTIHQWPATLVQPVGSPLSLECTVEGTSNPNLYWYRQAAGRGLQLLFYSVGIGQISSEVPQNLSASRPQDRQFILSSKKLLLSDSGFYLCAWSPFTGYEQYFGPGTRLTVT.

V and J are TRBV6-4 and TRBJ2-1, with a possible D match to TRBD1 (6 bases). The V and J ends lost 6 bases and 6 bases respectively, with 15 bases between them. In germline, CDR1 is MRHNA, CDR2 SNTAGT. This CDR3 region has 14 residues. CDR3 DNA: TGTGCCAGCAGCCAAGGGACATCACTCAATGAGCAGTTCTTC. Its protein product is CASSQGTSLNEQFF.

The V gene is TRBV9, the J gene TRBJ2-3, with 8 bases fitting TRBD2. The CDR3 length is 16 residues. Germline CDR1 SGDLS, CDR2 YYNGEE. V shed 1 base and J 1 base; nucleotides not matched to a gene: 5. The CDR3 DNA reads TGTGCCAGCAGCGTAACCGGGGGGGCCGGCACAGATACGCAGTATTTT. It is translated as CASSVTGGAGTDTQYF.

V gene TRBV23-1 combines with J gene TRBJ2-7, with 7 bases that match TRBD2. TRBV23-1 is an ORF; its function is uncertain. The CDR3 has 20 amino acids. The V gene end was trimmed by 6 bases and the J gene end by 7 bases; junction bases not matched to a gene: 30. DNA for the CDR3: TGCGCCAGCAGCCATTTGCCCCCCTTCGAGGAAGGGACTACCTGGAGGGAGCAGTACTTC. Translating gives CASSHLPPFEEGTTWREQYF.

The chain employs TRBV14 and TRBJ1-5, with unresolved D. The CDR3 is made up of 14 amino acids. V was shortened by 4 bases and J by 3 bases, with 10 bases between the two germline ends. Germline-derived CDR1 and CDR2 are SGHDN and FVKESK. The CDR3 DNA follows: TGTGCCAGCAGCCCCGTGGCCACCAATCAGCCCCAGCATTTT. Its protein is CASSPVATNQPQHF.

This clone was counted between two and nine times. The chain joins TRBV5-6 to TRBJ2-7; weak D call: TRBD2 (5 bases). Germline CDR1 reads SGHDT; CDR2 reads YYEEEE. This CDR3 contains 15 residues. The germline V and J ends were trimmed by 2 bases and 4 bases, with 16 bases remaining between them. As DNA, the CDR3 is TGTGCCAGCAGCTTACTAGGTCCGTCAAATTACGAGCAGTACTTC. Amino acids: CASSLLGPSNYEQYF.

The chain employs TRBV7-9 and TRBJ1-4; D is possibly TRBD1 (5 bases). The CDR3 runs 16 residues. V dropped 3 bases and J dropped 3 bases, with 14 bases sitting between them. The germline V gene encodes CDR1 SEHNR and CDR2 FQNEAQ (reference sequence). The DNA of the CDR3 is TGTGCCAGCAGCTTTAAAAGGGGTCCTGCTAATGAAAAACTGTTTTTT. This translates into CASSFKRGPANEKLFF.

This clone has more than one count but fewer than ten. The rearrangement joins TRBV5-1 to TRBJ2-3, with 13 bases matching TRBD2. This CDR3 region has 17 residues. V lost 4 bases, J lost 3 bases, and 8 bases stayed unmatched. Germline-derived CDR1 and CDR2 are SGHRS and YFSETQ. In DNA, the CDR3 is TGCGCCAGCAGCCGACTAGCGGGAGGCGGTGTGACAGATACGCAGTATTTT. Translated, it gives CASSRLAGGGVTDTQYF.

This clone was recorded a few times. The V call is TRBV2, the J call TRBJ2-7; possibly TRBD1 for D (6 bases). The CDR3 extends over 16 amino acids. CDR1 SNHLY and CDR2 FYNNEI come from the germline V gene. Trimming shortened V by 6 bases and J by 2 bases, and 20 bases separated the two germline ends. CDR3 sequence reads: CASSLSGQRITYEQYF. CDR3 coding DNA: TGTGCCAGCAGCCTGAGTGGACAGAGAATTACCTACGAGCAGTACTTC.

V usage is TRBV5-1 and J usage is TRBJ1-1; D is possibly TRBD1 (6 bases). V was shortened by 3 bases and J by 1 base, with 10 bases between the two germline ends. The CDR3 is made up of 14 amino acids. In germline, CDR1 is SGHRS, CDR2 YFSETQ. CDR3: CASSSDRPNTEAFF. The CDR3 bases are TGCGCCAGCAGCTCGGACAGACCGAACACTGAAGCTTTCTTT.